This T cell receptor (beta chain) was sequenced in a study of T cells after yellow fever vaccination. A few counts support this clonotype. What it binds is not known. V trimming: 1 base; J trimming: 4 bases; junction bases outside the gene matches: 9. This CDR3 comprises 17 residues. Germline V gives CDR1 MNHEY, CDR2 SMNVEV (reference sequence). General study results and limits: Subsequent to the booster, the majority of primary-vaccination clones reappeared (around 95% CD4, approximately 85% CD8). It was the secondary response that reached its peak faster, day 5 versus 15, but it was weaker. Just a small share of clonotypes turned up in the CD4 compartment as well as the CD8 compartment.

Each CDR3 protein is one row after TCRdb ran MiXCR on the 5' RACE reads. The sample has around 68,000 distinct CDR3 sequences; about 7.2% are singletons. This TCR came from a man between 18 and 35 years old who received the YFV17D yellow fever vaccine. The rearrangement joins TRBV27 to TRBJ2-5; 10 nucleotides line up with TRBD2. The sequencing here drew on CD8+ T cells sorted from PBMCs, taken less than 11 days after the first yellow fever vaccination. The CDR3 bases are TGTGCCAGCAGTTTATACCCCGTAGCGGGGGGAGGAGAGACCCAGTACTTC. Protein sequence: CASSLYPVAGGGETQYF.